Below are 10 T cell receptor beta chains sequenced from a single sample in a study of T cell clonotyping in hematopoietic cell transplantation (dated by TCRdb to about 2021). In light of the paper, this sample's time point label describes: 180 days after allo-HCT. The library came from the immunoSEQ multiplex PCR assay. What TCRdb holds here is the immuneACCESS table cut down to in-frame rearrangements. Part of the clones is not present; checked against another copy, under half of the missing clones reflect an unresolved V gene, and the others are unexplained. Across this sample there are more than 7,000 clones, with 65% to 90% seen only once. The ten largest clonotypes hold roughly 30% of the sample. Sequenced material: PBMCs, taken 180 days after allogeneic stem cell transplant. Receptors were obtained from a female patient younger than 45 who had an allogeneic stem cell transplant, so the T cells may come from the graft donor. Some clones in this sample may be carry-over from other donors' samples.

The rearrangement joins TRBV6-5 to TRBJ2-3; D not resolved. Looked up from germline, CDR1 is MNHEY and CDR2 is SVGAGI. The V gene lost 7 bases and the J gene lost 3 bases, with 11 bases spanning the gap. The CDR3 sequence is 13 residues long. The CDR3 loop reads CASIGPGTDTQYF. The DNA for the CDR3 is TGTGCCAGCATCGGGCCCGGGACAGATACGCAGTATTTT.

The genes are TRBV4-1 and TRBJ2-7; D gene unclear. The CDR3 length is 14 residues. V lost 10 bases and J lost 4, with 20 bases in between. In germline, CDR1 is MGHRA, CDR2 YSYEKL. This CDR3 reads CATNLPPELYEQYF. The CDR3 coding sequence is TGCGCCACCAATTTGCCTCCGGAATTGTACGAGCAGTACTTC.

The chain couples TRBV4-1 to TRBJ2-7; no definite D call. The germline CDR1 and CDR2 sequences are MGHRA and YSYEKL. There are 14 residues in the CDR3. Trimming shortened V by 2 bases and J by 2 bases, and 10 bases separated the two germline ends. Here the CDR3 reads CASSQRLGTYEQYF. The CDR3, as DNA: TGCGCCAGCAGCCAACGACTGGGAACCTACGAGCAGTACTTC.

The chain employs TRBV6-6 and TRBJ2-7; D could derive from TRBD1 or TRBD2 (6 bases each). Germline CDR1 is MNHNY and CDR2 is SVGAGI (reference sequence). The CDR3 covers 15 residues. Trimming left V 2 bases short and J 3 bases short, with 14 bases between. In nucleotides, the CDR3 is TGTGCCAGCAGTTACAGGGACAAGGGAGGCTACGAGCAGTACTTC. Encoded protein: CASSYRDKGGYEQYF.

V and J are TRBV7-2 and TRBJ2-7; the D gene could be TRBD1 or TRBD2 (5 bases each). In germline, CDR1 is SGHTA, CDR2 FQGNSA. V lost 5 bases, J lost 7 bases, and 18 bases lay in between. The CDR3 extends over 14 amino acids. This CDR3 reads CASSAHYPEGEQYF. The DNA for the CDR3 is TGTGCCAGCAGCGCCCACTACCCCGAGGGGGAGCAGTACTTC.

The gene calls are TRBV9 and TRBJ1-2; no firm D call. Germline V gene data show CDR1 as SGDLS and CDR2 as YYNGEE. The CDR3 length is 16 residues. With 0 bases removed from V and 5 bases from J, the gap between germline ends came to 17 bases. As DNA, the CDR3 is TGTGCCAGCAGCGTAGATACGGCGGCAAGAGGGTATGGCTACACCTTC. As protein: CASSVDTAARGYGYTF.

The chain links TRBV2 to TRBJ2-3, with a possible D match to TRBD2 (5 bases). The V end lost 8 bases, the J end lost 6 bases, and 6 bases lay between the germline ends. Germline CDR1 and CDR2: SNHLY and FYNNEI. This CDR3 is 10 amino acids long. CDR3 sequence (DNA): TGTGCCAGCGGGGAGGATACGCAGTATTTT. It specifies CASGEDTQYF.

The V call is TRBV20-1, the J call TRBJ2-1; no reliable D call. Trimming took off 5 bases at V and 6 bases at J, with 8 bases between the two ends. The germline V gene has CDR1 DFQATT and CDR2 SNEGSKA (reference sequence). The CDR3 has 11 residues. Here the CDR3 reads CSALFGNEQFF. The CDR3, as DNA: TGCAGTGCTCTATTCGGCAATGAGCAGTTCTTC.

The genes are TRBV7-2 and TRBJ2-2; D is ambiguous. The V end lost 2 bases, the J end lost 6 bases, and 16 bases lay between the germline ends. The CDR3 runs to 16 residues. Germline V gene lookup returns CDR1 SGHTA and CDR2 FQGNSA. CDR3 nucleotide sequence: TGTGCCAGCAGCTTATACGGTCCGGGCGTCCCCGGGGAGCTGTTTTTT. Amino acids: CASSLYGPGVPGELFF.

This clone was observed once. The chain has TRBV30 and TRBJ1-6; possibly TRBD1 for D (5 bases). With 4 bases removed from V and 2 bases from J, the gap between germline ends came to 9 bases. The CDR3 is made up of 14 amino acids. From germline, CDR1 is GTSNPN and CDR2 SVGIG (reference sequence). The CDR3, as DNA: TGTGCCTGGACAGGGATAACCTATAATTCACCCCTCCACTTT. Encoded protein: CAWTGITYNSPLHF.